Below, one T cell receptor (beta chain) is given with its context. Methods used by the authors: Researchers report that nucleated cell counts were estimated from reference gene primer amplification. Clones were sequenced by immunoSEQ multiplex PCR, and TCRdb holds only the in-frame ones, with some missing. V, J and clone size derive from that table, while D and trimming were established from the DNA sequence. Among 140,000 or so clones listed, 85% to 90% were seen once. The source of the sample is a study of blood T cell repertoires in COVID-19. Germline loops: CDR1 LGHDT, CDR2 YNNKEL (reference sequence). The CDR3 runs to 14 residues. V dropped 4 bases and J dropped 5 bases, with 11 bases sitting between them.

Sequencing used peripheral blood. The TCR comes from a woman aged 45-59 years with active or convalescent COVID-19. The chain has TRBV3-1 (or the pseudogene TRBV3-2) and TRBJ1-4, with TRBD1 as a possible D gene (6 bases). In DNA form, the CDR3 reads TGTGCCAGCAGCCTGACAGGCCCCAATGAAAAACTGTTTTTT. This sequence encodes CASSLTGPNEKLFF.